The rows below give T cell receptor beta chains drawn from one sample of a study of blood T cell repertoires in COVID-19. The assay was immunoSEQ multiplex PCR, and TCRdb's table has in-frame clones only and misses some. The sample has tens of thousands of clones; approximately 80% are singletons. The sample was peripheral blood. The receptors stem from a woman of 80 years or more with acute or convalescent COVID-19. CDR3s include the opening cysteine and the closing phenylalanine or tryptophan. The D gene is left open where the match is weak. Where a row states a size, it is once, few, many or the class of an expanded clone; other rows omit it.

>.|TRBV11-3|TRBJ2-2|.|14
CASSRFGLDGELFF
>TRBD1|TRBV3-1/TRBV3-2|TRBJ2-7|.|13
CASSQIQGREQYF
>TRBD2|TRBV14|TRBJ2-7|.|17
CASSPTASGRDWDEQYF
>TRBD2|TRBV15|TRBJ2-3|.|16
CATSRGTSRAWNTQYF
>TRBD1|TRBV5-4|TRBJ1-1|.|15
CASSSPGQGFTEAFF
>TRBD1|TRBV14|TRBJ1-1|.|12
CASSRYRGSAFF
>.|TRBV11-2|TRBJ1-1|.|14
CASSLDLGGTEAFF
>.|TRBV27|TRBJ1-3|.|16
CASSSRTGDSGNTIYF
>.|TRBV18|TRBJ1-2|few|14
CASSPDSTNYGYTF
>TRBD1|TRBV5-4|TRBJ2-5|.|15
CASSLGGTGKGTQYF
>TRBD1|TRBV10-3|TRBJ1-6|.|14
CAIKRQGINSPLHF
>.|TRBV30|TRBJ1-1|few|13
CAWSVGGGTEAFF
>.|TRBV10-3|TRBJ2-7|.|14
CAISVGGAPYEQYF
>TRBD2|TRBV6-4|TRBJ2-3|.|15
CASSDSGTSGDTQYF
>TRBD2|TRBV27|TRBJ2-3|.|15
CASSFGGSPSDTQYF
>TRBD2|TRBV10-3|TRBJ2-1|.|15
CAISAGLAGANEQFF
>TRBD1|TRBV27|TRBJ2-7|.|17
CASSLVPFRGTGGRQYF
>.|TRBV7-2|TRBJ2-7|.|15
CASTLGGPNSYEQYF
>.|TRBV27|TRBJ2-7|.|14
CATRTVDSPYEQYF
>.|TRBV19|TRBJ1-2|.|12
CASSPGERGYTF
>TRBD1|TRBV5-1|TRBJ2-7|.|15
CASSYGTGESYEQYF
>TRBD1|TRBV5-1|TRBJ1-1|.|13
CASSLQGTTEAFF
>.|TRBV11-3|TRBJ2-3|.|15
CASSLGLKAPDTQYF
>.|TRBV28|TRBJ1-5|.|14
CASSSPGDNQPQHF
>TRBD2|TRBV5-4|TRBJ2-3|.|16
CASSSMTSGSTDTQYF
>.|TRBV4-3|TRBJ1-1|.|13
CASGKGGGTEAFF
>.|TRBV18|TRBJ1-3|.|12
CASSDLSNTIYF
>TRBD1|TRBV7-9|TRBJ1-2|.|15
CASSLNRGANYGYTF
>.|TRBV2|TRBJ2-3|.|12
CARSWGADTQYF